This T cell receptor beta chain was sequenced for a study of T cells after yellow fever vaccination. Study details: SMART-Seq v4 Ultra Low Input handled preparation of low-cell-number fractions.

Study-level findings and limits: There was a small share of clonotypes that showed up in both the CD4 and CD8 compartments. Among sorted memory subsets on day 0, almost all vaccine-responding clonotypes fell below detection.

V shed 8 bases and J shed 4 bases, with 9 bases lying between them. CDR1 and CDR2 from the germline V gene are SEHNR and FQNEAQ (reference sequence). The CDR3 length is 11 residues. Template switching by 5'RACE produced TCR cDNA, adding a universal primer site and UMIs. MiXCR was run by TCRdb on the 5' RACE reads, yielding one entry per CDR3 protein. The sample lists more than 25,000 distinct CDR3 sequences, 6% to 8% occurring once. Material: PBMCs, either bulk or a sorted T-cell subset (CD4+, CD8+, memory, or dextramer-sorted; not recorded which), obtained on the day of the yellow fever booster vaccination. The chain uses TRBV7-9 and TRBJ2-7, with D perhaps matching TRBD2 (6 bases). This TCR came from a young man who received the YFV17D yellow fever vaccine. In DNA, the CDR3 is TGTGCCAGCGGCCGGGGGTACGAGCAGTACTTC. It translates to CASGRGYEQYF.